This T cell receptor beta chain stems from a study of blood T cells in healthy people across ages. The authors ran a second PCR of 7 to 11 cycles using a sample-barcoded 5' primer and a J-beta primer mix. Each CDR3 protein is one row after TCRdb ran MiXCR on the 5' RACE reads. Here the sample spans 1 million or so distinct CDR3 sequences, less than 25% being singletons. There are 13 residues in the CDR3. CDR1 and CDR2 (germline): LGHNA, YNFKEQ. V lost 0 bases to trimming and J lost 9 bases, with 8 bases between them. These same data were also listed under a study on T cells of mothers and their children.

Sequencing used blood. This receptor was taken from a girl aged 2 to 10 in good health. The chain couples TRBV4-2 to TRBJ1-4; D gene uncertain. CDR3 residues: CASSQDPQQKLFF. The CDR3 nucleotides read TGTGCCAGCAGCCAAGATCCACAACAAAAACTGTTTTTT.